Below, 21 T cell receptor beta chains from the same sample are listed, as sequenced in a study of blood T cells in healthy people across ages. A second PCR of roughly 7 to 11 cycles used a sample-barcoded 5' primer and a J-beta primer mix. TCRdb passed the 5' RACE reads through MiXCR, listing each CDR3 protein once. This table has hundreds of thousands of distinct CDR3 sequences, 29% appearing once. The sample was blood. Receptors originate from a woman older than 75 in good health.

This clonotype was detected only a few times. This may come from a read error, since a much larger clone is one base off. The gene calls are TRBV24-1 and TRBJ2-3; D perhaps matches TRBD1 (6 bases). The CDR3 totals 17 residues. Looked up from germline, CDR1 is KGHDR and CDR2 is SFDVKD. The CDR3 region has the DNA TGTGCCGCCAGTGACCTCCCCAGGGGATCCAGAACAGATACGCAGTATTTT. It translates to CAASDLPRGSRTDTQYF.

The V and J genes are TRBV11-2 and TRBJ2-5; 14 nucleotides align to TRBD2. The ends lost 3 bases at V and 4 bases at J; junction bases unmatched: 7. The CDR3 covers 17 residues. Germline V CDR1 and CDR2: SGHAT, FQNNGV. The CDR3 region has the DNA TGTGCCAGCAGCTTCGGGACTAGCGGGGGTATGATAGAGACCCAGTACTTC. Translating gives CASSFGTSGGMIETQYF.

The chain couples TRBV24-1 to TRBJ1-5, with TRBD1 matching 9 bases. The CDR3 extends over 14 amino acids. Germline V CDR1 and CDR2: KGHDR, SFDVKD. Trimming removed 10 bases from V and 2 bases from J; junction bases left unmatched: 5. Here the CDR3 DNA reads TGTGCCACTGGACAGGGGTATGGCAATCAGCCCCAGCATTTT. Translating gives CATGQGYGNQPQHF.

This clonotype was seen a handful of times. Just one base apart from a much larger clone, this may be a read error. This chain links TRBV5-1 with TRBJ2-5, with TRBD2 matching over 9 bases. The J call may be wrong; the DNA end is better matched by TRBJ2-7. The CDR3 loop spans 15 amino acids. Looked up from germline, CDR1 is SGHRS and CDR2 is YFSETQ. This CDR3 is CASSSRAGGRYEQYF. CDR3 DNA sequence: TGCGCCAGCAGCTCACGAGCGGGGGGCCGTTACGAGCAGTACTTC.

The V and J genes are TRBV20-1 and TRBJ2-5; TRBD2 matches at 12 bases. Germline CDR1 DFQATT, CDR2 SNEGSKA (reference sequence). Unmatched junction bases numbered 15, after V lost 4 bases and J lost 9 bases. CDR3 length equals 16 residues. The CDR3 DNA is TGCAGTGCTACCACGCCTAGCGGGGGGGCTGGGGAGGCCCAGTACTTC. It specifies CSATTPSGGAGEAQYF.

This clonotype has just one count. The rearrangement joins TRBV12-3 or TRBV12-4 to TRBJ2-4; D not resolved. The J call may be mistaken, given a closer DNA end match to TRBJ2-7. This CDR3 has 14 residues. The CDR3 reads CASSLAVGDHEQYF. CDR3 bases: TGTGCCAGCAGTTTAGCGGTTGGAGACCACGAGCAGTACTTC.

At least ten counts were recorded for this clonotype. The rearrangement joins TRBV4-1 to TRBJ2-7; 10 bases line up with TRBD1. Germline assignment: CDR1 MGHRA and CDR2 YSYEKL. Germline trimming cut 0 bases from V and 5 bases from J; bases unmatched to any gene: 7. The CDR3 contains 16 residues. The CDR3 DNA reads TGCGCCAGCAGCCAAGATCTAGGACAGGGGGTCAACGAGCAGTACTTC. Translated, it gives CASSQDLGQGVNEQYF.

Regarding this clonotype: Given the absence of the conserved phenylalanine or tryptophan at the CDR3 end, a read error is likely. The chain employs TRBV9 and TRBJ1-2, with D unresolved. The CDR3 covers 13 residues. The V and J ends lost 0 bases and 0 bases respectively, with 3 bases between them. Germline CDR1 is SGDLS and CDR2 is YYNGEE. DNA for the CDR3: TGTGCCAGCAGCGTAGATGCTAACTATGGCTACACCTGC. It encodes CASSVDANYGYTC.

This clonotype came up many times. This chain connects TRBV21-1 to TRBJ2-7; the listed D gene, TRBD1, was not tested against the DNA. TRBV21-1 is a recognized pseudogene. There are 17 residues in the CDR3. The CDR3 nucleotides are TGTGCCAGCAGCCTCCGGGACAGGGGCTTCCCCTCCTACGAGCAGTACTTC. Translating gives CASSLRDRGFPSYEQYF.

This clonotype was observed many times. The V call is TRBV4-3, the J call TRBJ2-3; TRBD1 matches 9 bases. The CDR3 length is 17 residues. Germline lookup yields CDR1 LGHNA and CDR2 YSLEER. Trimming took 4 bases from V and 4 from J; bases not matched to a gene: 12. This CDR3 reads CASSRRSGTGYPDTQYF. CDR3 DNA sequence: TGCGCCAGCAGCCGTCGATCGGGGACAGGGTACCCAGATACGCAGTATTTT.

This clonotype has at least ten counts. CDR3 coding DNA: TGTGCCAGCAGCCAAGGTCTCGAGCAGTACTTC. Translation gives CASSQGLEQYF. The chain uses TRBV3-1 and TRBJ2-7; no clear D. This CDR3 has 11 residues. Germline assignment: CDR1 LGHDT and CDR2 YNNKEL (reference sequence). The V end was cut by 1 base, the J end by 6 bases, with 4 bases between.

The CDR3 sequence is CSARDRGTRGDSEQFF. The DNA of the CDR3 is TGCAGTGCTAGAGATCGGGGGACTAGAGGTGACAGTGAGCAGTTCTTC. This chain connects TRBV20-1 to TRBJ2-1; 8 bases align to TRBD2. The V gene end was trimmed by 0 bases and the J gene end by 9 bases; junction bases not matched to a gene: 13. Per germline, CDR1 DFQATT and CDR2 SNEGSKA (reference sequence). CDR3 size: 16 residues.

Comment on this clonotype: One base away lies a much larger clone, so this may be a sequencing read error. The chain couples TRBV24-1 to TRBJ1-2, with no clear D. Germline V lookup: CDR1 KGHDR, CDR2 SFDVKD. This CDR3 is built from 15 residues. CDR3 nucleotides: TGTACCACCAGTGAAGCCGGGGAAGCTAACTATGGCTACACCTTC. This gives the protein CTTSEAGEANYGYTF.

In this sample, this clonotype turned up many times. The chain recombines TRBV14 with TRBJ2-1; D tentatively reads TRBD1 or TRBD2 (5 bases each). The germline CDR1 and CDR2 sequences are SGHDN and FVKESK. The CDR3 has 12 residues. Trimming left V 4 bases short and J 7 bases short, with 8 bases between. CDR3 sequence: CASSRGWNEQFF. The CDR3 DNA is TGTGCCAGCAGCCGGGGGTGGAATGAGCAGTTCTTC.

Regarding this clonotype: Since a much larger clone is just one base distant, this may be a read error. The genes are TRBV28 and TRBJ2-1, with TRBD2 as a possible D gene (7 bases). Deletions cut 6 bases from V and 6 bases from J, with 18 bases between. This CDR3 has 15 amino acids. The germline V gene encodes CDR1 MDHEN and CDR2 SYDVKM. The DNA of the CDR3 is TGTGCCAGCAGCCTCGACGGGGGGCGCCCCAATGAGCAGTTCTTC. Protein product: CASSLDGGRPNEQFF.

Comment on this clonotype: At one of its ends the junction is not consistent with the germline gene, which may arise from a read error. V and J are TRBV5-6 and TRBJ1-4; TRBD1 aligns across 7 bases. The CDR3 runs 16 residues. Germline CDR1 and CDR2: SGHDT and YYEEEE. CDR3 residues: CASSPKSGGFEEKLFF. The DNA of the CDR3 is TGTGCCAGCAGCCCGAAGTCAGGGGGGTTCGAGGAAAAGCTGTTTTTT.

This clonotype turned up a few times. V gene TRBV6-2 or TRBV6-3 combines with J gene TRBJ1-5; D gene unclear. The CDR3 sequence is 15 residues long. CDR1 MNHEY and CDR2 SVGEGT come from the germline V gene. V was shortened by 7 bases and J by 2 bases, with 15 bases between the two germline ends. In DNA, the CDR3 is TGTGCCAGCACCACGGACGTGTATGGCAATCAGCCCCAGCATTTT. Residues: CASTTDVYGNQPQHF.

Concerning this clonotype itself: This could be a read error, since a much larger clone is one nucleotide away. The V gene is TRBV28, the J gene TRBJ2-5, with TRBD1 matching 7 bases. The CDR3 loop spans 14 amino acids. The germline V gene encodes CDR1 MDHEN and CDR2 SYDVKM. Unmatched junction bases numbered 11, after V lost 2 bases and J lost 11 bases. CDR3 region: CASSLPTGVNEQYF. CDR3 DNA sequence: TGTGCCAGCAGTTTACCTACAGGGGTCAATGAGCAGTACTTC.

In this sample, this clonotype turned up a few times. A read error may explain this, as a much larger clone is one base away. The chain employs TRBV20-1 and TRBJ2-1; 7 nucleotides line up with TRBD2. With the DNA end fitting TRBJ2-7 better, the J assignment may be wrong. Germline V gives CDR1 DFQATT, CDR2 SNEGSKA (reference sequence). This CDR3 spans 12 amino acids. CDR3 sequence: CSARGLNNEQYF. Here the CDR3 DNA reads TGCAGTGCTAGGGGACTAAACAATGAGCAGTACTTC.

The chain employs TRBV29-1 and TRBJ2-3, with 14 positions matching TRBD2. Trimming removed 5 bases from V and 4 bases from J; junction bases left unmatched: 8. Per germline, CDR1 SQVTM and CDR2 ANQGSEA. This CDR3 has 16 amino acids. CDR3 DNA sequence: TGCAGCGTTTCATTGGGACTAGCGGGAGAGGCAGATACGCAGTATTTT. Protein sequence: CSVSLGLAGEADTQYF.

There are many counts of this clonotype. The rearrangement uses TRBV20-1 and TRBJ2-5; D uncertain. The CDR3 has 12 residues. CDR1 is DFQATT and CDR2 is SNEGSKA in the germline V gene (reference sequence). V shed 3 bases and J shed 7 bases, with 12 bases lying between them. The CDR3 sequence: CSAREKVGTQYF. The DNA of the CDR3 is TGCAGTGCTAGGGAGAAGGTGGGGACCCAGTACTTC.